This T cell receptor (beta chain) stems from a study of cytomegalovirus exposure and HLA in healthy donors. The wider study: Among fewer than 500 genotyped donors, 80% to 90% fell in the Caucasian-associated ancestry cluster.

Participants comprised healthy donors of bone marrow. The PCR used 60 Vbeta and 13 Jbeta primers. Here immunoSEQ multiplex PCR was the method, and the copy in TCRdb shows in-frame clones only, minus some. The sample lists some 200,000 clones; roughly four fifths were seen once. Regarding the study as a whole: Reportedly, diagnosis of cytomegalovirus status by the classifier showed high specificity and sensitivity. CMV serostatus alone was available as immune exposure information.

Of note for this clone: As yet, its antigen is unknown.

Sequences were obtained from PBMCs. This sequence originates from a woman aged 18-29 years in good health and CMV-seronegative.

CDR3 in DNA: TGTGCCAGCAGTTTACGAGTGGGACTGAACACCGGGGAGCTGTTTTTT. Amino acids: CASSLRVGLNTGELFF. This chain links TRBV28 with TRBJ2-2; D is perhaps TRBD2 (6 bases). Trimming took off 2 bases at V and 1 base at J, with 11 bases between the two ends. Germline loops: CDR1 MDHEN, CDR2 SYDVKM. This CDR3 has 16 residues.